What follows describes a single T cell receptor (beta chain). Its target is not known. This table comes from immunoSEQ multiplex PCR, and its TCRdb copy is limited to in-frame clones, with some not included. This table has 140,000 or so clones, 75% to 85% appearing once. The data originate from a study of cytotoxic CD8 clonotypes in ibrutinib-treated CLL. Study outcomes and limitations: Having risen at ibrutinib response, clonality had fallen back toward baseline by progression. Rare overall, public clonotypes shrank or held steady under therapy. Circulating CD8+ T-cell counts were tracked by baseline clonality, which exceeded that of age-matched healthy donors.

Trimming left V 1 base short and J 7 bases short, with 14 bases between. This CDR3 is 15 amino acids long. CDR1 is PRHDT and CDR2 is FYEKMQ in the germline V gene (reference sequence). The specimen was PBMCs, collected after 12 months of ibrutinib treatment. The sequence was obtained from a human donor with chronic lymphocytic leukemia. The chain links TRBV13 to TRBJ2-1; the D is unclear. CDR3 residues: CASSLVARRANEQFF. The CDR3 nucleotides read TGTGCCAGCAGCTTAGTTGCTAGACGAGCAAATGAGCAGTTCTTC. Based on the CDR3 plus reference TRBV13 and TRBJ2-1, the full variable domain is AAGVIQSPRHLIKEKRETATLKCYPIPRHDTVYWYQQGPGQDPQFLISFYEKMQSDKGSIPDRFSAQQFSDYHSELNMSSLELGDSALYFCASSLVARRANEQFFGPGTRLTVL.